Below, 25 T cell receptor beta chains from the same sample are listed, as sequenced in a study of T cell repertoires in cytomegalovirus infection. Each CDR3 protein is one row after TCRdb ran MiXCR on the reads. This table holds about 310,000 distinct CDR3 sequences, 17% found once. The specimen sequenced was PBMCs. Receptor source: a human donor in good health (CMV status not recorded). Some clones in this sample may be carry-over from other donors' samples.

This chain connects TRBV28 to TRBJ1-2; D possibly corresponds to TRBD1 (5 bases). Trimming left V 5 bases short and J 0 bases short, with 16 bases between. The CDR3 runs to 16 residues. The germline CDR1 and CDR2 sequences are MDHEN and SYDVKM. CDR3: CASSPGGAAPNYGYTF. The CDR3 coding sequence is TGTGCCAGCAGTCCCGGCGGGGCAGCTCCTAACTATGGCTACACCTTC.

This clonotype was seen ten or more times. V gene TRBV7-2 combines with J gene TRBJ2-6, with unresolved D. The germline gives CDR1 SGHTA, CDR2 FQGNSA. The V gene lost 5 bases and the J gene lost 0 bases, with 8 bases spanning the gap. The CDR3 is 15 amino acids. The CDR3 nucleotides read TGTGCCAGCAGCCCCAGGTTCTCTGGGGCCAACGTCCTGACTTTC. Encoded protein: CASSPRFSGANVLTF.

This clonotype was detected ten times or more. V is TRBV4-2 and J is TRBJ2-5; TRBD2 aligns across 10 bases. The CDR3 totals 17 residues. V shed 2 bases and J 5 bases; nucleotides not matched to a gene: 11. CDR1 LGHNA and CDR2 YNFKEQ come from the germline V gene. CDR3 bases: TGTGCCAGCAGCCAAAACCCGAGCGGGGGGGCCGGTGAGACCCAGTACTTC. Its translation: CASSQNPSGGAGETQYF.

This clonotype was detected a few times. This chain connects TRBV19 to TRBJ2-1; D gene unclear. Germline V gene lookup returns CDR1 LNHDA and CDR2 SQIVND (reference sequence). The length of the CDR3 is 16 residues. V was pared by 5 bases and J by 5 bases, with 19 bases between. CDR3 sequence reads: CASSPLRYASHNEQFF. The CDR3 nucleotides read TGTGCCAGTAGTCCCCTAAGATATGCATCCCACAATGAGCAGTTCTTC.

This clonotype appeared many times. The rearrangement joins TRBV24-1 to TRBJ1-5; D gene ambiguous. The CDR3 runs to 14 residues. Trimming stripped 4 bases from V and 8 bases from J, with 14 bases between. Germline V gene data show CDR1 as KGHDR and CDR2 as SFDVKD. The CDR3 coding sequence is TGTGCCACCAGTGACTGGACGACGAGGGAGCCCCAGCATTTT. Translating gives CATSDWTTREPQHF.

This clonotype was seen more than once but under ten times. The chain links TRBV5-4 to TRBJ2-2; D possibly corresponds to TRBD2 (5 bases). This CDR3 spans 14 amino acids. Germline CDR1 is SGHNT and CDR2 is YYREEE (reference sequence). The V end lost 4 bases, the J end lost 6 bases, and 13 bases lay between the germline ends. CDR3 DNA: TGTGCCAGCAGCCGGAACACTAGACCCGGGGAGCTGTTTTTT. Translating gives CASSRNTRPGELFF.

The genes are TRBV2 and TRBJ2-7, with no clear D. The CDR3 contains 15 residues. V was clipped by 8 bases and J by 2 bases, with 19 bases between them. Looked up from germline, CDR1 is SNHLY and CDR2 is FYNNEI. In DNA, the CDR3 is TGTGCCAGCGGCAGAGACCAAAGGAATACCTACGAGCAGTACTTC. Amino acids: CASGRDQRNTYEQYF.

The chain is built from TRBV12-3 or TRBV12-4 and TRBJ2-5; TRBD2 might be the D (6 bases). This CDR3 contains 13 residues. Between the trimmed V and J ends, which lost 8 bases and 5 bases, there was a span of 15 bases. Written as DNA, the CDR3 is TGTGCCAGCGGGAGGAGGGGTGGGGAGACCCAGTACTTC. It translates to CASGRRGGETQYF.

The table lists this clonotype with many counts. The gene calls are TRBV7-2 and TRBJ1-4, with D unclear. V was trimmed by 5 bases and J by 0 bases, leaving 7 bases between them. In germline, CDR1 is SGHTA, CDR2 FQGNSA. This CDR3 is 14 amino acids long. Here the CDR3 reads CASSRITTNEKLFF. The CDR3 bases are TGTGCCAGCAGCCGGATTACAACTAATGAAAAACTGTTTTTT.

This clonotype was seen many times. The rearrangement joins TRBV4-1 to TRBJ2-7, with D uncertain. There are 13 residues in the CDR3. CDR1 MGHRA and CDR2 YSYEKL come from the germline V gene. V lost 1 base to trimming and J lost 3 bases, with 7 bases between them. The chain's CDR3 is CASSQGTNYEQYF. CDR3 nucleotides: TGCGCCAGCAGCCAAGGAACAAACTACGAGCAGTACTTC.

This clonotype has more than one count but fewer than ten. The chain links TRBV7-2 to TRBJ2-7, with D perhaps assigned TRBD1 or TRBD2 (5 bases each). The V and J ends lost 5 bases and 3 bases respectively, with 14 bases between them. In germline, CDR1 is SGHTA, CDR2 FQGNSA. This CDR3 comprises 14 residues. This CDR3 is CASSHPGPLYEQYF. The CDR3 DNA reads as TGTGCCAGCAGCCACCCGGGGCCCCTCTACGAGCAGTACTTC.

This clonotype was recorded at least ten times. The chain uses TRBV7-2 and TRBJ1-2; D is perhaps TRBD1 (5 bases). This CDR3 has 15 residues. CDR1 is SGHTA and CDR2 is FQGNSA in the germline V gene. V dropped 7 bases and J dropped 2 bases, with 17 bases sitting between them. The CDR3 nucleotides are TGTGCCAGCACCTTGGGGTTGACAGTGAACTATGGCTACACCTTC. This codes for CASTLGLTVNYGYTF.

The rearrangement joins TRBV27 to TRBJ1-1, with 8 bases lining up with TRBD1. Per the germline V gene, CDR1 is MNHEY and CDR2 is SMNVEV (reference sequence). V was clipped by 5 bases and J by 2 bases; unmatched bases: 4. The CDR3 length is 14 residues. In DNA, the CDR3 is TGTGCCAGCAGTCCCCAGGGGGCAAACACTGAAGCTTTCTTT. Translating gives CASSPQGANTEAFF.

This clonotype was recorded at least ten times. This sequence joins TRBV6-2 or TRBV6-3 and TRBJ1-5; 10 bases align to TRBD1. CDR1 and CDR2 from the germline V gene are MNHEY and SVGEGT. CDR3 length equals 15 residues. V shed 0 bases, J shed 5 bases, and the junction held 1 base outside the gene matches. CDR3 sequence reads: CASSYSTGGHQPQHF. The CDR3 region has the DNA TGTGCCAGCAGTTACTCGACAGGGGGCCATCAGCCCCAGCATTTT.

This clonotype showed up just once. This chain uses TRBV25-1 with TRBJ1-6, with a weak D call TRBD1 (5 bases). Germline V gene sequence: CDR1 MGHDK, CDR2 SYGVNS. The germline V and J ends were trimmed by 6 bases and 15 bases, with 15 bases remaining between them. The CDR3 has 12 amino acids. The CDR3 coding sequence is TGTGCCAGCAGCAATCTCCGGGGCTTCCTCCACTTT. Translating gives CASSNLRGFLHF.

The J gene is TRBJ2-5, the V gene TRBV20-1; no definite D call. V shed 0 bases and J shed 12 bases, with 11 bases lying between them. The germline V gene encodes CDR1 DFQATT and CDR2 SNEGSKA (reference sequence). The length of the CDR3 is 11 residues. The CDR3 DNA sequence: TGCAGTGCTAGAGATATGGGCTGGGAGTACTTC. Amino acids: CSARDMGWEYF.

This clonotype was detected many times. The V and J genes are TRBV6-1 and TRBJ2-7, with 10 bases identical to TRBD1. The ends lost 6 bases at V and 5 bases at J; junction bases unmatched: 4. CDR1 MNHNS and CDR2 SASEGT come from the germline V gene. The CDR3 is made up of 13 amino acids. CDR3 in amino acids: CASRRQGANEQYF. The CDR3 region has the DNA TGTGCCAGCAGACGACAGGGGGCTAACGAGCAGTACTTC.

In its sample, this clonotype was seen a few times. This sequence joins TRBV29-1 and TRBJ1-2, with a weak D call TRBD1 (5 bases). V was clipped by 6 bases and J by 4 bases, with 12 bases between them. There are 12 residues in the CDR3. CDR1 is SQVTM, CDR2 ANQGSEA, per germline. The CDR3 region has the DNA TGCAGCGTCACCCAGGGAAGCTATGGCTACACCTTC. It translates to CSVTQGSYGYTF.

A few counts support this clonotype. The chain carries TRBV24-1 and TRBJ2-1; 9 nucleotides line up with TRBD1. Germline V gives CDR1 KGHDR, CDR2 SFDVKD. J gave up 1 base and V 5 bases, and 2 bases lay outside the gene matches. The CDR3 runs 15 residues. The CDR3 nucleotides are TGTGCCACCAGTGGTGGACAGGGGTCCTACAATGAGCAGTTCTTC. Encoded protein: CATSGGQGSYNEQFF.

The table lists this clonotype with a few counts. V usage is TRBV3-1 and J usage is TRBJ2-7, with 7 bases identical to TRBD2. The CDR3 length is 14 residues. Germline lookup yields CDR1 LGHDT and CDR2 YNNKEL (reference sequence). V shed 4 bases and J 0 bases; nucleotides not matched to a gene: 3. CDR3 sequence (DNA): TGTGCCAGCAGCCGGCGGGGGAGCTCCTACGAGCAGTACTTC. Protein sequence: CASSRRGSSYEQYF.

This clonotype occurred many times. V gene TRBV7-2 combines with J gene TRBJ1-5; D not resolved. The CDR3 sequence is 17 residues long. V lost 4 bases to trimming and J lost 6 bases, with 22 bases between them. CDR1 and CDR2 (germline): SGHTA, FQGNSA. The CDR3 DNA reads as TGTGCCAGCAGCTCCAGACCGACCATGGCAGGCGGTCAGCCCCAGCATTTT. It is translated as CASSSRPTMAGGQPQHF.

In this sample, this clonotype turned up a few times. The CDR3 loop is CASSLDQFTDTQYF. Written as DNA, the CDR3 is TGCGCCAGCAGCTTGGACCAATTCACAGATACGCAGTATTTT. The genes are TRBV5-1 and TRBJ2-3; D remains unclear. The CDR3 totals 14 residues. V lost 0 bases and J 2 bases, leaving 7 bases between the germline ends. Germline assignment: CDR1 SGHRS and CDR2 YFSETQ.

This clonotype was observed a few times. The CDR3, as DNA: TGTGCCACCAACACGGATACGCAGTATTTT. Its protein is CATNTDTQYF. This chain joins TRBV6-4 and TRBJ2-3; the D is unclear. The V and J ends lost 10 bases and 6 bases respectively, with 8 bases between them. The germline V gene has CDR1 MRHNA and CDR2 SNTAGT. The CDR3 is 10 residues long.

This clonotype was recorded a few times. V gene TRBV6-1 combines with J gene TRBJ2-1; D gene unclear. The V end was cut by 2 bases, the J end by 9 bases, with 11 bases between. Per germline, CDR1 MNHNS and CDR2 SASEGT. This CDR3 comprises 13 residues. CDR3: CASSELIPGEQFF. The CDR3 DNA sequence: TGTGCCAGCAGTGAACTGATTCCGGGTGAGCAGTTCTTC.

This clonotype was seen ten or more times. J is TRBJ2-7 and V is TRBV5-1; 8 bases are shared with TRBD1. The V gene end was trimmed by 4 bases and the J gene end by 6 bases; junction bases not matched to a gene: 9. The CDR3 extends over 14 amino acids. CDR1 is SGHRS and CDR2 is YFSETQ in the germline V gene. The CDR3 sequence: CASSPGQEIGEQYF. The CDR3 bases are TGCGCCAGCAGCCCGGGACAGGAGATTGGCGAGCAGTACTTC. The full variable domain, in which reference TRBV5-1 and TRBJ2-7 provide the parts outside the CDR3, is KAGVTQTPRYLIKTRGQQVTLSCSPISGHRSVSWYQQTPGQGLQFLFEYFSETQRNKGNFPGRFSGRQFSNSRSEMNVSTLELGDSALYLCASSPGQEIGEQYFGPGTRLTVT.